The 4 T cell receptor beta chains below come from one sample, sequenced in a study (dated by TCRdb to about 2016). The library was produced with RT-PCR. The reads were generated on an Illumina MiSeq. Clones were called with MiXCR by TCRdb after fastp trimmed the public reads at Q25, and only in-frame beta chains were retained. Rows are combined by CDR3 protein, so each entry shows the most common genes and DNA. This sample has fewer than 800,000 distinct CDR3 sequences in its table, and approximately 15% of those were observed once. 3% to 4.5% of the sample is held by the ten biggest clonotypes. Sequencing was carried out using memory CD4+ T cells from blood. These receptors all stem from a female donor in good health, serving as a healthy control.

Many counts were recorded for this clonotype. The rearrangement uses TRBV12-3 or TRBV12-4 and TRBJ1-3, with D unresolved. This CDR3 has 14 residues. Trimming removed 2 bases at V and 0 bases at J, with 5 bases between. CDR3 DNA sequence: TGTGCCAGCAGTTTATGGGGCTCTGGAAACACCATATATTTT. Amino acids: CASSLWGSGNTIYF.

Concerning this clonotype: A read error may produce the germline difference seen at one junction end. This sequence joins TRBV3-1 and TRBJ2-7, with TRBD1 matching over 7 bases. This CDR3 is built from 13 residues. Germline assignment: CDR1 LGHDT and CDR2 YNNKEL (reference sequence). The CDR3 spells CASSQEAQQGLRF. The CDR3 nucleotides are TGTGCCAGCAGCCAAGAAGCCCAACAGGGGTTACGCTTC.

This sequence joins TRBV12-5 and TRBJ2-3; D is possibly TRBD1 (5 bases). Trimming cost V 6 bases and J 0 bases, with 13 bases left between them. CDR3 length equals 15 residues. Germline CDR1 is LGHNT and CDR2 is FRNRAP. CDR3 nucleotides: TGTGCTAGTGGCGTGGGGCAGGCTAGCACAGATACGCAGTATTTT. Residues: CASGVGQASTDTQYF.

This clonotype was observed a few times. The chain links TRBV5-4 to TRBJ2-3, with TRBD2 matching 7 bases. V was pared by 5 bases and J by 0 bases, with 6 bases of the junction left unmatched. This CDR3 is 15 amino acids long. Germline V gene data show CDR1 as SGHNT and CDR2 as YYREEE (reference sequence). The CDR3 protein is CASRDQRGSTDTQYF. CDR3 sequence (DNA): TGTGCCAGCAGAGACCAGCGGGGAAGCACAGATACGCAGTATTTT.